Given below is one T cell receptor (beta chain) in context. The germline V gene has CDR1 MDHEN and CDR2 SYDVKM. This CDR3 comprises 15 residues. Trimming took off 1 base at V and 0 bases at J, with 6 bases between the two ends. The data stem from a study of T cells in Graves' hyperthyroidism and ophthalmopathy. It was RNA transcripts that yielded the amplified TCR beta CDR3 regions. Researchers ran a first-round RT-PCR on the TCR CDR3 using the HTBI primer set. A single record per CDR3 protein comes from TCRdb applying MiXCR to the multiplex PCR reads. The sample holds about 640,000 distinct CDR3 sequences, around 21% seen once. Not enrolled were patients with uncontrolled infection, other autoimmune disease, pregnancy or lactation.

This sequence was found in a man aged 30-40 years with Graves' ophthalmopathy. This sequence joins TRBV28 and TRBJ2-2, with D unclear. The sample consisted of blood. In DNA, the CDR3 is TGTGCCAGCAGTTTATACGCCTCGAACACCGGGGAGCTGTTTTTT. It translates to CASSLYASNTGELFF.